Each of the 9 T cell receptor beta chains below was sequenced from the same sample in a study of blood T cell repertoires in COVID-19. Produced via immunoSEQ multiplex PCR; TCRdb's table is partial and in-frame only. In the table there are a few hundred thousand clones, around 85% of which are singletons. The sequenced material came from peripheral blood. The receptors come from a woman in her 50s with acute or convalescent COVID-19.

The chain couples TRBV11-2 to TRBJ2-1, with 7 positions matching TRBD2. The V segment lost 1 base and the J segment 2 bases; nucleotides outside the gene matches: 2. This CDR3 has 15 amino acids. CDR1 is SGHAT, CDR2 FQNNGV, per germline. CDR3 region: CASSLAGGPYNEQFF. CDR3 coding DNA: TGTGCCAGCAGCTTAGCGGGAGGCCCCTACAATGAGCAGTTCTTC.

This clone was observed a few times. This CDR3 reads CSVGGYNEQFF. DNA of the CDR3: TGCAGCGTCGGGGGGTACAATGAGCAGTTCTTC. J is TRBJ2-1 and V is TRBV29-1; 7 nucleotides match TRBD2. The V gene's germline CDR1 is SQVTM and CDR2 ANQGSEA. The CDR3 is 11 amino acids. After removal of 6 bases from V and 4 bases from J, the junction contained 0 bases not matched to a gene.

J is TRBJ1-5 and V is TRBV24-1; TRBD1 matches at 9 bases. Germline V gene lookup returns CDR1 KGHDR and CDR2 SFDVKD. Trimming at V came to 6 bases and at J to 2 bases, leaving 7 bases not matched to a gene. The CDR3 has 16 residues. DNA for the CDR3: TGTGCCACCAGTTGGACAGGGGTGGTGGGCAATCAGCCCCAGCATTTT. It is translated as CATSWTGVVGNQPQHF.

This rearrangement joins TRBV13 to TRBJ2-5, with 7 bases aligning to TRBD1. V gave up 3 bases and J gave up 5 bases; unmatched junction bases: 3. The length of the CDR3 is 13 residues. The germline V gene has CDR1 PRHDT and CDR2 FYEKMQ (reference sequence). CDR3 amino acids: CASSFDRVETQYF. CDR3 DNA: TGTGCCAGCAGCTTCGACAGGGTTGAGACCCAGTACTTC.

The chain is built from TRBV6-5 and TRBJ1-1, with D perhaps matching TRBD1 (6 bases). Germline V gives CDR1 MNHEY, CDR2 SVGAGI. This CDR3 region has 13 residues. V was trimmed by 9 bases and J by 4 bases, leaving 15 bases between them. In nucleotides, the CDR3 is TGTGCCAGTATGATGAACAGGGTCACTGAAGCTTTCTTT. Translation gives CASMMNRVTEAFF.

This clone was found once. The chain carries TRBV5-1 and TRBJ1-4; 10 bases are shared with TRBD1. This CDR3 comprises 13 residues. CDR1 SGHRS and CDR2 YFSETQ come from the germline V gene. After removal of 5 bases from V and 10 bases from J, the junction contained 5 bases not matched to a gene. CDR3 sequence: CASRDGQGGKLFF. CDR3 bases: TGCGCCAGCAGGGATGGACAGGGGGGAAAACTGTTTTTT.

The rearrangement joins TRBV24-1 to TRBJ2-5; 7 bases are shared with TRBD2. In germline, CDR1 is KGHDR, CDR2 SFDVKD. The junction had 25 bases not matched to a gene; V was cut back by 5 bases and J by 5 bases. The CDR3 has 20 residues. The CDR3 reads CATSVSRSGTILPPGETQYF. CDR3 bases: TGTGCCACCAGTGTCTCTAGGAGCGGGACTATCCTGCCCCCCGGCGAGACCCAGTACTTC.

V is TRBV11-3 and J is TRBJ2-5; perhaps TRBD1 as D (6 bases). The CDR3 totals 15 residues. Trimming stripped 6 bases from V and 2 bases from J, with 16 bases between. Looked up from germline, CDR1 is SGHNT and CDR2 is YENEEA. CDR3 bases: TGTGCCAGCAGTAACCGCCGGGACAAACAAGAGACCCAGTACTTC. The encoded protein is CASSNRRDKQETQYF.

V is TRBV19 and J is TRBJ1-5; possibly TRBD1 for D (5 bases). The ends were cut back, 7 bases at V and 4 bases at J, with 14 bases in the middle. Germline CDR1 reads LNHDA; CDR2 reads SQIVND (reference sequence). The CDR3 extends over 14 amino acids. Written as DNA, the CDR3 is TGTGCCAGTACCGGACCCCAGGGTAATCAGCCCCAGCATTTT. Its protein is CASTGPQGNQPQHF.